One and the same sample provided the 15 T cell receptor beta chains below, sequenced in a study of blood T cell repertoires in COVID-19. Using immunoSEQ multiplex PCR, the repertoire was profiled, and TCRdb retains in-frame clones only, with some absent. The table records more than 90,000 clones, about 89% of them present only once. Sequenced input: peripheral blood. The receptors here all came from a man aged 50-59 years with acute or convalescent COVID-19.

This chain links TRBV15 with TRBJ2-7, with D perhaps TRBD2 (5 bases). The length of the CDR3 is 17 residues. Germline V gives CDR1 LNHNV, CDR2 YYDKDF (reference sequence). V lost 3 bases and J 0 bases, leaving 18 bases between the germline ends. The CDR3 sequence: CATSSRPPSGNSYEQYF. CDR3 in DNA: TGTGCCACCAGCAGCCGCCCCCCGAGCGGCAACTCCTACGAGCAGTACTTC. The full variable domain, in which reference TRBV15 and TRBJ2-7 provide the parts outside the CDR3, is DAMVIQNPRYQVTQFGKPVTLSCSQTLNHNVMYWYQQKSSQAPKLLFHYYDKDFNNEADTPDNFQSRRPNTSFCFLDIRSPGLGDTAMYLCATSSRPPSGNSYEQYFGPGTRLTVT.

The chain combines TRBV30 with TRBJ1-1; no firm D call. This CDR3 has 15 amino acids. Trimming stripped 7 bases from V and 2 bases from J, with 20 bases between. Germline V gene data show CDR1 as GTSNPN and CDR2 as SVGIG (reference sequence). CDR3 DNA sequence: TGTGCCTCCAACAATCCGCGGGGATTCAACACTGAAGCTTTCTTT. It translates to CASNNPRGFNTEAFF.

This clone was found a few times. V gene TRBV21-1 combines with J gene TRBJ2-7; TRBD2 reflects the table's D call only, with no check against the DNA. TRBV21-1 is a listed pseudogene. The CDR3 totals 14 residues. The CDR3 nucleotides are TGTGCCAGCAGCATTAAACGGTTAACCTACGAGCAGTACTTC. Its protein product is CASSIKRLTYEQYF.

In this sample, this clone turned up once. CDR3 DNA sequence: TGTGCCAGCAGTTCCCGGGACAGGGTGGGGAACACTGAAGCTTTCTTT. Translation gives CASSSRDRVGNTEAFF. The rearrangement uses TRBV6-5 and TRBJ1-1; TRBD1 aligns across 9 bases. From germline, CDR1 is MNHEY and CDR2 SVGAGI. The CDR3 has 16 residues. V lost 4 bases and J lost 1; bases outside the gene matches: 7.

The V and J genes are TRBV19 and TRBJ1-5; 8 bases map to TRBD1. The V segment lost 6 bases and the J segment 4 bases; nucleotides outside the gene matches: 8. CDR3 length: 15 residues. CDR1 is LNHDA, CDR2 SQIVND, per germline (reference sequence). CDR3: CASREDRGRNQPQHF. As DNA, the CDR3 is TGTGCCAGTAGGGAAGACAGGGGTCGGAATCAGCCCCAGCATTTT.

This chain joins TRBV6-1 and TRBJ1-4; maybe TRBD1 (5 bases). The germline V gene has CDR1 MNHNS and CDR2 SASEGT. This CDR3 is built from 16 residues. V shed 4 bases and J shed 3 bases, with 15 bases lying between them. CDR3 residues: CASSGTGSRPNEKLFF. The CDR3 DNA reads TGTGCCAGCAGTGGAACAGGATCTCGGCCTAATGAAAAACTGTTTTTT.

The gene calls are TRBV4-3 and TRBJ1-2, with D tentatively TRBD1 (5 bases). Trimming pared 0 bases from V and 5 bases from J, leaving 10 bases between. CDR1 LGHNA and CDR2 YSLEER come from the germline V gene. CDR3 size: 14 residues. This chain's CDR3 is CASSQDGQGYGYTF. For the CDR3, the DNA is TGCGCCAGCAGCCAAGATGGCCAGGGATATGGCTACACCTTC.

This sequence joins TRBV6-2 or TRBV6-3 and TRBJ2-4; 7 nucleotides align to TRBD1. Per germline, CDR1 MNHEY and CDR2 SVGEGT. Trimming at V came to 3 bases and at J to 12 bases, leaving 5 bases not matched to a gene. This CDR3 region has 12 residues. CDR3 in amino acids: CASSYLTGRQYF. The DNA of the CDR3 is TGTGCCAGCAGTTATTTGACAGGGCGTCAGTACTTC.

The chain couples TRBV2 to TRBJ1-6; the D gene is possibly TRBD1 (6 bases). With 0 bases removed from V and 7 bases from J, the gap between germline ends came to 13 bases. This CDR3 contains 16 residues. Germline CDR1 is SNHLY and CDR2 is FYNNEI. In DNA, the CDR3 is TGTGCCAGCAGTGAAGCCGGGACAAGCAGGAATTCACCCCTCCACTTT. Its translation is CASSEAGTSRNSPLHF.

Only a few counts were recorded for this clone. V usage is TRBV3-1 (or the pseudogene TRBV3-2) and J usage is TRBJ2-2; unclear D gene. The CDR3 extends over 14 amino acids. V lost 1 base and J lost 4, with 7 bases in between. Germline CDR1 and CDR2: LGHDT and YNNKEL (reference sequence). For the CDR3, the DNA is TGTGCCAGCAGCCAAGTGATCGGCACCGGGGAGCTGTTTTTT. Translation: CASSQVIGTGELFF.

The CDR3 bases are TGTGCCAGCAGCCGCTCGGGTGTTAACTATGGCTACACCTTC. Encoded protein: CASSRSGVNYGYTF. The rearrangement links TRBV6-5 to TRBJ1-2; D call uncertain. CDR1 is MNHEY and CDR2 is SVGAGI in the germline V gene. The CDR3 has 14 residues. The V and J ends lost 6 bases and 1 base respectively, with 12 bases between them.

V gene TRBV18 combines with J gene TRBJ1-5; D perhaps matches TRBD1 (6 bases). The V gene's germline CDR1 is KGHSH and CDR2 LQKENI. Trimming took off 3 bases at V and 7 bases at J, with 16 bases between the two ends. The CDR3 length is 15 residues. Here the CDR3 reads CASSPSTGIVQPQHF. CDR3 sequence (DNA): TGTGCCAGCTCACCCTCCACAGGGATCGTCCAGCCCCAGCATTTT.

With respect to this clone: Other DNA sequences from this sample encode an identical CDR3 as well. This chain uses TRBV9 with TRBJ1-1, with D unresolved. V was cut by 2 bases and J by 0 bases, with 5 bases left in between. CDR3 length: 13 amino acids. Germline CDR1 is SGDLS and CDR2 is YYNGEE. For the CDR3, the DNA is TGTGCCAGCAGCGTCGCGGTGAACACTGAAGCTTTCTTT. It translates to CASSVAVNTEAFF.

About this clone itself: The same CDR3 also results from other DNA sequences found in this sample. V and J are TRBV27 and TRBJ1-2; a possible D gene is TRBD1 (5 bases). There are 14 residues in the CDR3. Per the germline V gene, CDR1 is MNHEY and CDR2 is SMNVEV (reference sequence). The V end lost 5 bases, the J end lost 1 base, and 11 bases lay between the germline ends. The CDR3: CASSPRQGNYGYTF. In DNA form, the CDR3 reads TGTGCCAGCAGTCCCCGGCAGGGTAACTATGGCTACACCTTC.

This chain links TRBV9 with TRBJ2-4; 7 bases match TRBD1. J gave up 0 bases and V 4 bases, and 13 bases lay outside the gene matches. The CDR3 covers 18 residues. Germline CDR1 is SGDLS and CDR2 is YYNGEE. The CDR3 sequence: CASSPHPGTELAKNIQYF. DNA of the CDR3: TGTGCCAGCAGCCCTCACCCCGGGACAGAACTAGCCAAAAACATTCAGTACTTC.